This T cell receptor (beta chain) emerged from a study of early stage breast cancer tumors. Study-wide context: Invasive lobular carcinomas made up four of 12 ER+/PR+/HER2- tumors. Study results and caveats: Tumors had approximately 2.5-fold higher T cell density and higher clonality than adjacent normal breast tissue. Blood repertoires resembled normal breast more than tumor.

Between the trimmed V and J ends, which lost 3 bases and 8 bases, there was a span of 14 bases. Germline V gene lookup returns CDR1 SGHTA and CDR2 FQGNSA. The CDR3 sequence is 14 residues long. TCRdb's copy holds only in-frame clones and misses some; the assay was immunoSEQ multiplex PCR. The sample shows about 28,000 clones, more than 80% of them seen only once. About this clone: Its antigen is unidentified.

Sequenced input: blood. The clonotype comes from a person between 60 and 70 years old with breast cancer. The chain recombines TRBV7-2 with TRBJ2-1, with D hard to call. This chain's CDR3 is CASSFKSAEDEQFF. The CDR3 DNA is TGTGCCAGCAGCTTTAAAAGCGCCGAGGATGAGCAGTTCTTC.